The present T cell receptor beta chain was sequenced within a study of cytomegalovirus exposure and HLA in healthy donors. Primers included in the PCR were 60 Vbeta and 13 Jbeta primers. Generated by immunoSEQ multiplex PCR, the TCRdb table keeps only in-frame clones and is missing some. This sample has about 130,000 clones; around 85% occur once, and the top ten carry about 7%. Of note for this clone: Its antigen is undetermined.

General study points: Association of a missense DCLRE1C variant with TCR beta V- and J-gene trimming was reported in a later analysis. Around 160 TCR beta chains were listed as cytomegalovirus-associated. CMV serostatus was the only recorded immune exposure for donors. An analysis was carried out at a later point. It showed that HLA-associated TCR beta chains were more clonally expanded than equally common non-associated chains.

Sequencing input: PBMCs. The TCR sequence derives from a woman in her twenties or thirties in good health and CMV-seropositive.

CDR3 coding DNA: TGTGCCAGCAGCGTGGGGGACAGGGAGATAGAAAAACTGTTTTTT. Translating gives CASSVGDREIEKLFF. This chain links TRBV9 with TRBJ1-4; 9 bases align to TRBD1. This CDR3 has 15 residues. Germline trimming cut 2 bases from V and 8 bases from J; bases unmatched to any gene: 7. Germline lookup yields CDR1 SGDLS and CDR2 YYNGEE.